This entry is about one T cell receptor beta chain. The CDR3 is made up of 17 amino acids. The V gene lost 3 bases and the J gene lost 0 bases, with 16 bases spanning the gap. Germline CDR1 is SGHTA and CDR2 is FQGNSA. Using immunoSEQ multiplex PCR, the repertoire was profiled, and TCRdb retains in-frame clones only, with some absent. The sample lists fewer than 3,500 clones, about 89% occurring once. These data belong to a study of tumor T cells in aggressive B-cell lymphoma. Sample: tumor tissue. The sequence was obtained from an adult with diffuse large B cell lymphoma. V gene TRBV7-2 combines with J gene TRBJ2-3; D is perhaps TRBD2 (5 bases). This CDR3 reads CASSFRSGGWSTDTQYF. DNA for the CDR3: TGTGCCAGCAGCTTCCGTTCGGGCGGGTGGAGCACAGATACGCAGTATTTT.